Below, one TCR beta chain is given with its context. J lost 6 bases, V lost 3 bases, and 5 bases had no gene match. CDR1 and CDR2 from the germline V gene are KGHDR and SFDVKD. This CDR3 has 14 amino acids. The table came from immunoSEQ multiplex PCR; TCRdb's copy has only in-frame clones and leaves some out. The top ten clones hold 7.8% of a sample with some 50,000 clones, around 86% of them seen once. This sample is part of a study of blood T cell repertoires in COVID-19. The clonotype was recovered from a man aged 50-59 years with active COVID-19. The chain recombines TRBV24-1 with TRBJ1-2; 8 nucleotides match TRBD1. The sequencing sample was made of peripheral blood. The CDR3 DNA sequence: TGTGCCACCAGTGATCAGGACAGGGCGGATGGCTACACCTTC. Protein sequence: CATSDQDRADGYTF.